A single sample is the source of the 9 T cell receptor beta chains below, sequenced in a study of blood T cell repertoires in COVID-19 (dated by TCRdb to the early 2020s). Library preparation employed the immunoSEQ multiplex PCR assay. TCRdb carries this immuneACCESS record with in-frame sequences only. Its versions omit some clonotypes, under half of them owing to an unresolved V gene in the studies checked, with the rest unexplained. Within this sample are approximately 470,000 clones, with around 90% of them counted one time only. The biggest ten clones account for around 0.64% of the sample. The source material was PBMCs or T cells enriched from blood (not recorded which). The receptors shown here come from a woman between 18 and 29 years old who had recovered from COVID-19.

This clone has a handful of counts. The gene calls are TRBV7-8 and TRBJ1-6; TRBD1 agrees at 8 bases. Germline V gives CDR1 SGHVS, CDR2 FQNEAQ. CDR3 size: 14 residues. V dropped 6 bases and J dropped 7; count of bases not matched to a gene: 5. The CDR3 DNA sequence: TGTGCCAGCAGTGTGACAGGGGAAAATTCACCCCTCCACTTT. This codes for CASSVTGENSPLHF.

This clone was counted a single time. The V call is TRBV30, the J call TRBJ2-3, with TRBD2 identical over 7 bases. This CDR3 is 14 amino acids long. V was pared by 2 bases and J by 12 bases, with 14 bases of the junction left unmatched. Per germline, CDR1 GTSNPN and CDR2 SVGIG (reference sequence). The CDR3 protein is CAWSSSPGTTDQYF. As DNA, the CDR3 is TGTGCCTGGAGTTCGTCACCAGGGACTACGGATCAGTATTTT.

The chain joins TRBV2 to TRBJ1-1; 9 nucleotides align to TRBD1. The CDR3 loop spans 13 amino acids. V trimming: 9 bases; J trimming: 14 bases; junction bases outside the gene matches: 16. Per the germline V gene, CDR1 is SNHLY and CDR2 is FYNNEI. The CDR3 DNA is TGTGCCAGTCCCCCGGGACAGGGTGGCTTCCTCTTCTTT. Its translation is CASPPGQGGFLFF. The full variable domain, rest sourced from reference TRBV2 and TRBJ1-1, is EPEVTQTPSHQVTQMGQEVILRCVPISNHLYFYWYRQILGQKVEFLVSFYNNEISEKSEIFDDQFSVERPDGSNFTLKIRSTKLEDSAMYFCASPPGQGGFLFFGQGTRLTVV.

This chain uses TRBV5-6 with TRBJ2-5; 9 nucleotides agree with TRBD1. This CDR3 has 15 residues. CDR1 and CDR2 (germline): SGHDT, YYEEEE. Trimming took 3 bases from V and 5 from J; bases not matched to a gene: 8. CDR3 sequence: CASSSDGQGSETQYF. The CDR3 nucleotides are TGTGCCAGCAGCTCCGACGGACAGGGGTCGGAGACCCAGTACTTC.

The chain recombines TRBV5-6 with TRBJ1-6; a weak D match, TRBD1 (6 bases). Trimming removed 2 bases from V and 4 bases from J, with 10 bases in between. Germline CDR1 SGHDT, CDR2 YYEEEE. The CDR3 consists of 15 residues. The CDR3 loop is CASSFGDRYNSPLHF. The CDR3 DNA reads as TGTGCCAGCAGCTTTGGCGACAGGTATAATTCACCCCTCCACTTT.

J is TRBJ1-2 and V is TRBV30; unclear D gene. Germline assignment: CDR1 GTSNPN and CDR2 SVGIG (reference sequence). The V end lost 2 bases, the J end lost 4 bases, and 8 bases lay between the germline ends. This CDR3 is built from 12 residues. This CDR3 is CAWSKPFYGYTF. In DNA, the CDR3 is TGTGCCTGGAGTAAGCCCTTCTATGGCTACACCTTC.

The chain recombines TRBV2 with TRBJ2-6; D is ambiguous. Trimming took off 6 bases at V and 1 base at J, with 10 bases between the two ends. CDR1 is SNHLY and CDR2 is FYNNEI in the germline V gene. The CDR3 runs to 15 residues. CDR3 region: CASSSTRSGANVLTF. CDR3 nucleotides: TGTGCCAGCAGCTCGACCAGGTCTGGGGCCAACGTCCTGACTTTC.

As to this clone: The sample carries other DNA sequences with the same CDR3. The chain combines TRBV2 with TRBJ2-3; D is undetermined. The germline V gene encodes CDR1 SNHLY and CDR2 FYNNEI. V shed 5 bases and J shed 4 bases, with 10 bases lying between them. This CDR3 has 13 amino acids. This CDR3 is CASSTLRADTQYF. CDR3 in DNA: TGTGCCAGCAGTACGCTAAGAGCAGATACGCAGTATTTT.

This chain joins TRBV12-1 and TRBJ1-2; the tabulated D call, TRBD1, remains unverified against the DNA. TRBV12-1 is a listed pseudogene. The CDR3 runs to 13 residues. The CDR3 DNA reads TGTGCCAGCAGCTTCCGGGACAGAGAAGGCTACACCTTC. It translates to CASSFRDREGYTF.